This T cell receptor (beta chain) was sequenced during a study of T cells after yellow fever vaccination. Study-level background: Where fractions had low cell numbers, libraries were prepared from them with the SMART-Seq v4 Ultra Low Input RNA kit. Study-level points and caveats: Most primary-vaccination clones reappeared after the booster (approximately 95% CD4, 88% CD8).

The table lists this clonotype with many counts. Its antigen is undetermined. Germline assignment: CDR1 SGHDT and CDR2 YYEEEE. Trimming left V 4 bases short and J 1 base short, with 16 bases between. The length of the CDR3 is 16 residues. MiXCR, applied by TCRdb to the 5' RACE reads, yields one record per CDR3 protein. The table records approximately 240,000 distinct CDR3 sequences, approximately 3.6% of them present only once. Sequencing was performed on PBMCs, taken 15 days after the yellow fever booster vaccination. This receptor was taken from a man aged 18 to 35 who received the YFV17D yellow fever vaccine. The rearrangement joins TRBV5-6 to TRBJ2-3; TRBD1 might be the D (6 bases). CDR3 nucleotide sequence: TGTGCCAGCAGCCCCAGGGGCAGGGTGGGCACAGATACGCAGTATTTT. It is translated as CASSPRGRVGTDTQYF.